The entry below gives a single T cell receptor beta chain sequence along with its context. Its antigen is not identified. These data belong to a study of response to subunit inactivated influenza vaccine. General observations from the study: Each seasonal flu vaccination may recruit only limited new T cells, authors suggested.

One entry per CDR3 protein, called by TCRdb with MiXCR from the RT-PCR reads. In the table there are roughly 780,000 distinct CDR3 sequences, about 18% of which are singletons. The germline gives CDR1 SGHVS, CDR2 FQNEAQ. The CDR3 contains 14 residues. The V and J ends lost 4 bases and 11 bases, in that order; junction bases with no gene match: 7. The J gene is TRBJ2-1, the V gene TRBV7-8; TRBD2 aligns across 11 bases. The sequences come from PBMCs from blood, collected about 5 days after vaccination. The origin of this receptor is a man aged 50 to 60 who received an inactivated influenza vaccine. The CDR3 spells CASSSLAGDGQQFF. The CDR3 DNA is TGTGCCAGCAGCTCACTAGCGGGAGATGGGCAGCAGTTCTTC.